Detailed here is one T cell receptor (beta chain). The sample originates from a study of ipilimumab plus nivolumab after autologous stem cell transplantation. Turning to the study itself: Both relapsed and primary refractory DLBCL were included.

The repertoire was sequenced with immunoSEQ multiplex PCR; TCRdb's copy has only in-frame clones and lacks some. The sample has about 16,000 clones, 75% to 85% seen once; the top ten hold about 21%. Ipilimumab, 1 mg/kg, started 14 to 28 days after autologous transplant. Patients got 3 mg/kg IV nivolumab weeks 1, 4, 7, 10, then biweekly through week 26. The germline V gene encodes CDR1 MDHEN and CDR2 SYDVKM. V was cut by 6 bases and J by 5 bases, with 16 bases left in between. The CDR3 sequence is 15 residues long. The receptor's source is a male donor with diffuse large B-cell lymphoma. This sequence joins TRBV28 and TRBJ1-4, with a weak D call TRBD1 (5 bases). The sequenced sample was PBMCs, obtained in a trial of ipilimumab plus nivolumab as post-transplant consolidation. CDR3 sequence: CASRGGDGGNEKLFF. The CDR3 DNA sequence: TGTGCCAGCAGGGGGGGGGACGGTGGGAATGAAAAACTGTTTTTT.